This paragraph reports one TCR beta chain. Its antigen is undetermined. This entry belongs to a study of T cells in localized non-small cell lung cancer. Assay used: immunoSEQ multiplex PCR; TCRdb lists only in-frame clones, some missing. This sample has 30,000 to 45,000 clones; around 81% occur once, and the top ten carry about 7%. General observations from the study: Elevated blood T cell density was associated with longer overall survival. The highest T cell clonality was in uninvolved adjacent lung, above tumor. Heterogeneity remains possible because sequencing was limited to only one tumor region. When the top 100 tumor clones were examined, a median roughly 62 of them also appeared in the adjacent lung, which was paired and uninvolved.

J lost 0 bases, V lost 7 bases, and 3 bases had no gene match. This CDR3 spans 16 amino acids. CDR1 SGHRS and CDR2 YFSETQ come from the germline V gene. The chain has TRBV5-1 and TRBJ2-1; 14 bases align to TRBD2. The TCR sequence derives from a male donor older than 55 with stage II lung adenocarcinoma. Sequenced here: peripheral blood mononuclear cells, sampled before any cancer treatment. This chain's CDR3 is CASGLAGGLSYNEQFF. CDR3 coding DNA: TGCGCCAGCGGACTAGCGGGAGGCCTCTCCTACAATGAGCAGTTCTTC.